This is a list of T cell receptor beta chains from one sample in a study of blood T cell repertoires in COVID-19. Method: immunoSEQ multiplex PCR; TCRdb's copy keeps in-frame clones and lacks some. The table lists about 240,000 clones, around 80% of them singletons. Sample: peripheral blood. These receptor sequences come from a woman aged 18-29 years with acute or convalescent COVID-19. Each CDR3 is given without its conserved first and last residue. The order of the fields is V gene, J gene, CDR3 protein.

TRBV5-5	TRBJ2-5	ASTTAPDTFSETQY
TRBV27	TRBJ1-1	ASSPMTGANTEAF
TRBV14	TRBJ1-6	ASSHDLGQRGNSPLH
TRBV12-5	TRBJ1-5	ASGLVGLEGDRNQPQH
TRBV10-3	TRBJ2-1	AISGTGGLENEQF
TRBV19	TRBJ2-7	ASSIPGQSYEQY
TRBV7-2	TRBJ1-3	ASREEFSGNTIY
TRBV7-9	TRBJ1-1	ASSPREGLEAF
TRBV9	TRBJ2-5	ASSSRGERTQETQY
TRBV18	TRBJ2-1	ASSSDWSSYNEQF
TRBV28	TRBJ2-1	ASRKGLAGEGQF
TRBV15	TRBJ2-7	ATSRGDTTYEQY
TRBV4-3	TRBJ2-7	ASSQDLWPGSYEQY
TRBV19	TRBJ2-2	ASSQISVNTGELF
TRBV29-1	TRBJ2-3	SVQGLAGGPPDTQY
TRBV7-8	TRBJ1-2	ASSFGDRAYGYT
TRBV3-1/TRBV3-2	TRBJ1-2	ASRQTGDYGYT
TRBV6-2/TRBV6-3	TRBJ2-1	ASSYPLPPSGRSNEQF
TRBV6-7	TRBJ2-1	ASSYSELAGGLNNEQF
TRBV29-1	TRBJ1-5	SVRGTGPYQPQH
TRBV9	TRBJ2-1	ASSYDSINPANEQF
TRBV28	TRBJ1-4	ASSLVGDEKLF
TRBV28	TRBJ2-1	ASSSTSGSFYNEQF
TRBV6-5	TRBJ2-2	ASSYAVSVNTGELF
TRBV15	TRBJ2-7	ATSGTGGGEQY
TRBV3-1/TRBV3-2	TRBJ2-7	ASSQVLAGKREQY
TRBV10-2	TRBJ2-1	ASSEYAGYNEQF
TRBV10-2	TRBJ2-7	ASSVGTPPEQY
TRBV9	TRBJ2-7	ASSVVPGLAGSYEQY
TRBV29-1	TRBJ1-5	SVRGDGNQPQH
TRBV12-3/TRBV12-4	TRBJ1-1	ASSTDRPF
TRBV5-3	TRBJ1-1	ARSFGQSNTEAF
TRBV28	TRBJ1-4	ASTDGTGWGEKLF
TRBV24-1	TRBJ1-1	ATRETENTEAF
TRBV9	TRBJ1-5	ASSANSENQPQH
TRBV7-9	TRBJ2-1	ASSYRTSSGQF
TRBV28	TRBJ2-7	ASSLFGTLSYEQY
TRBV4-2	TRBJ2-1	ASSHDLAASYNEQF
TRBV27	TRBJ1-2	ASSPGQHFYGYT
TRBV18	TRBJ1-5	ASSPAGQGIQPQH
TRBV28	TRBJ2-1	ASSKRSSYNEQF
TRBV27	TRBJ2-3	ASSIDRGTDTQY
TRBV19	TRBJ2-7	ASSIGTRINPYEQY
TRBV6-5	TRBJ1-2	ASSRLDRPYGYT
TRBV19	TRBJ2-7	ASSSVTSGSSNNEQY
TRBV9	TRBJ2-7	ASSVLLFGEQY
TRBV4-3	TRBJ1-4	ASSQDLGTDMRVNEKLF
TRBV14	TRBJ2-2	ASSLTTVANTGELF
TRBV11-2	TRBJ2-5	ASSLGRTSGQETQY
TRBV4-1	TRBJ2-1	ASSPGLAASSYNEQF
TRBV25-1	TRBJ2-5	ASSEVREGVKETQY
TRBV28	TRBJ2-7	ASSPHRTVGEQY
TRBV5-1	TRBJ2-1	ASSLEDLVNEQF
TRBV28	TRBJ2-2	ASRAGGRTGELF
TRBV29-1	TRBJ2-7	SVRVLESSYEQY
TRBV28	TRBJ2-7	ASVPGQVSSYEQY
TRBV5-4	TRBJ2-3	ASSLSPSGSPLSTDTQY